The source of this T cell receptor beta chain is a study of molecular identifiers for immune sequencing clone quantification (dated by TCRdb to about 2018). As for the study more broadly: In a replicate experiment, RNA from roughly 20,000 or 100,000 naive CD8 T cells was split into five aliquots, four of which were sequenced. This methods study used CD8 T cells to benchmark TCR RNA copy counting and molecular-identifier clustering-based TCR repertoire sequencing (MIDCIRS). The paper as a whole reports these results and caveats: When barcode sub-clustering was omitted, TCR diversity was inflated by chimeric consensus sequences, with chimeras reaching as high as 47%. The sizes of highly expanded clones could end up underestimated when identical TCR molecules share a barcode. In CMV-specific effector cells, clones with more than 20 RNA copies accounted for over 99% of molecules, whereas in naive cells such clones accounted for under 1%. Modeling gave about three recovered TCR RNA copies per cell versus approximately 10 by digital PCR, implying roughly 28% capture efficiency. Spiked-in Jurkat TCR RNA equal to a single cell's worth was reported to be detectable even within 1,200,000 naive CD8 T cells. Naive libraries contained spiked-in Jurkat TCR RNA (roughly 10 copies' worth), which is not part of the donor repertoire.

Comments on this clonotype: Its recognized antigen is unknown. Qualities for individual bases were not recorded, and no much larger clone is one base off.

The method behind the library was PCR. Instrument on record: NextSeq 500. Bulk TCR libraries were made following a previously described method, with the TCR primers given in Table S5. The Qiagen AllPrep DNA/RNA kit was used to purify total RNA. Before analysis, reads from multiple sequencing runs of one library were combined. For the original study's pipeline: Reads were retained only if an exact TCR constant sequence was present, and the retained reads were trimmed to 150 nt and grouped according to their 12-nt molecular barcodes. Reads inside each barcode group were sub-clustered using a 15% Levenshtein threshold, and a quality-weighted consensus sequence was constructed for each RNA molecule. Non-functional sequences were filtered out, along with any lower-count sequence sitting one edit away from another sequence. Barcode sub-clusters with fewer than 20% of the maximum read count were removed, based on fitting two negative binomial distributions. The public reads were quality trimmed at Q25 with fastp and then assembled into clones with MiXCR by TCRdb, keeping productive beta chains. Entries that share a CDR3 protein sequence are merged under the most common genes and DNA. TCRdb, not the original authors, processed these V and J calls. The sample table shows approximately 680,000 distinct CDR3 sequences, and about 25% are seen once. About 0.73% of the sample goes to the ten largest clones.

Libraries of naive CD8 T cells were built from anywhere between roughly 17,000 and 1,000,000 sorted cells, with 10%, 30% or 50% of the purified RNA used. On a BD FACSAria II, naive CD8 T cells were FACS-sorted as CD8+CD4-CCR7+CD45RA+ and collected into RLT Plus buffer. Nine to eleven TCR copies' worth of Jurkat RNA were spiked into about 20,000-1,100,000 naive CD8 T cell samples to test detection sensitivity. CD8 T cells were enriched with RosetteSep CD8+ T Cell Enrichment Cocktail and Ficoll-Paque, followed by ACK red cell lysis. The germline V gene encodes CDR1 SEHNR and CDR2 FQNEAQ (reference sequence). V loses 6 bases at its end and J loses 5 bases; junction bases beyond the gene matches: 6. The CDR3 numbers 14 residues from cysteine through phenylalanine. The only DNA kept is the CDR3, 42 bases in frame from the first base.

This receptor was obtained from a human donor in good health. Some libraries in this study had Jurkat cell RNA spiked in. Recombination linked TRBV7-9 to TRBJ1-5, and TRBD1 aligns with 8 junction nucleotides. The sample was naive CD8+ T cells from blood, with Jurkat cell RNA spiked in. Reading the label with the study, this specimen's cell subset or site is: FACS-sorted CD8+CD4-CCR7+CD45RA+ naive T cells. The CDR3 reads as follows: CASSWGQAHQPQHF. The DNA reads TGTGCCAGCAGTTGGGGACAGGCGCATCAGCCCCAGCATTTT.